A single sample gave rise to the 17 T cell receptor beta chains below, sequenced in a study of blood T cell repertoires in COVID-19. Sequencing was performed with immunoSEQ multiplex PCR; in TCRdb, only in-frame clones are kept and a portion is missing. The sample lists 230,000 or so clones, around 80% seen once, with 15% to 20% in the top ten. The sample comprised peripheral blood. The source of these receptors is a young man with active or convalescent COVID-19.

The rearrangement uses TRBV29-1 and TRBJ1-4, with 9 bases identical to TRBD1. J was trimmed by 6 bases and V by 5 bases; bases with no gene match: 16. CDR3 length: 17 amino acids. Germline CDR1 SQVTM, CDR2 ANQGSEA. The CDR3 nucleotides read TGCAGCGTTTCCAACGGTATTATACAGGGGGCGCATGAAAAACTGTTTTTT. The encoded protein is CSVSNGIIQGAHEKLFF.

The CDR3 DNA is TGTGCCACCAGTGATGATGACAGGGGCGAGCAGTACTTC. Protein: CATSDDDRGEQYF. V and J are TRBV24-1 and TRBJ2-7; 8 bases line up with TRBD1. Germline V gives CDR1 KGHDR, CDR2 SFDVKD. Trimming took 3 bases from V and 6 from J; bases not matched to a gene: 3. The CDR3 totals 13 residues.

This sequence joins TRBV6-2 or TRBV6-3 and TRBJ1-2; TRBD1 agrees at 7 bases. V was pared by 5 bases and J by 4 bases, with 10 bases of the junction left unmatched. Per germline, CDR1 MNHEY and CDR2 SVGEGT. The CDR3 runs to 15 residues. The CDR3 sequence is CASSQPQGGGYGYTF. As DNA, the CDR3 is TGTGCCAGCAGTCAACCCCAGGGGGGCGGCTATGGCTACACCTTC.

The genes are TRBV27 and TRBJ2-1; possible D gene TRBD1, 5 bases. Germline CDR1 MNHEY, CDR2 SMNVEV (reference sequence). CDR3 length: 15 amino acids. Trimming left V 5 bases short and J 2 bases short, with 13 bases between. This chain's CDR3 is CASSVVPRAYNEQFF. The CDR3, as DNA: TGTGCCAGCAGTGTAGTTCCCAGGGCCTACAATGAGCAGTTCTTC.

The chain uses TRBV21-1 and TRBJ2-3; the table's TRBD1 call for D was not verified on the DNA. TRBV21-1 represents a pseudogene. This CDR3 is built from 13 residues. CDR3 DNA: TGTGCCAGCAGTCATTATGGGCTACATGCGCAGTATTTT. Protein product: CASSHYGLHAQYF.

The chain combines TRBV27 with TRBJ1-5, with D unclear. Germline CDR1 reads MNHEY; CDR2 reads SMNVEV (reference sequence). This CDR3 spans 14 amino acids. V lost 6 bases and J lost 1, with 10 bases in between. CDR3 in amino acids: CASRRAGSNQPQHF. The CDR3, as DNA: TGTGCCAGCAGAAGGGCGGGCAGCAATCAGCCCCAGCATTTT.

This chain joins TRBV18 and TRBJ1-1; tentative D call: TRBD1 (6 bases). The CDR3 has 16 residues. With 3 bases removed from V and 1 base from J, the gap between germline ends came to 15 bases. CDR1 KGHSH and CDR2 LQKENI come from the germline V gene. The CDR3 DNA sequence: TGTGCCAGCTCACCTAGGACAGCTTATGAGAACACTGAAGCTTTCTTT. Translated, it gives CASSPRTAYENTEAFF.

This sequence joins TRBV5-5 and TRBJ2-6; D might be TRBD1 (6 bases). V dropped 2 bases and J dropped 0 bases, with 15 bases sitting between them. CDR1 and CDR2 (germline): SGHKS, YYEKEE (reference sequence). This CDR3 has 18 residues. The CDR3 loop is CASSLTGNHRSGANVLTF. In nucleotides, the CDR3 is TGTGCCAGCAGCTTAACAGGGAACCACCGCTCTGGGGCCAACGTCCTGACTTTC.

The chain uses TRBV28 and TRBJ2-7; a weak D match, TRBD2 (6 bases). V was cut by 6 bases and J by 1 base, with 13 bases left in between. CDR1 MDHEN and CDR2 SYDVKM come from the germline V gene. The CDR3 consists of 14 residues. The CDR3 region has the DNA TGTGCCAGCAGGAGAGCGGGCCGATCCTACGAGCAGTACTTC. Translating gives CASRRAGRSYEQYF.

The rearrangement uses TRBV9 and TRBJ2-1; no reliable D call. This CDR3 spans 15 amino acids. Germline CDR1 reads SGDLS; CDR2 reads YYNGEE. V gave up 4 bases and J gave up 4 bases, with 15 bases separating them. The CDR3 here is CASSLQANPYNEQFF. CDR3 DNA: TGTGCCAGCAGCCTTCAAGCTAACCCTTACAATGAGCAGTTCTTC. Complete variable domain (other parts from reference TRBV9 and TRBJ2-1): DSGVTQTPKHLITATGQRVTLRCSPRSGDLSVYWYQQSLDQGLQFLIQYYNGEERAKGNILERFSAQQFPDLHSELNLSSLELGDSALYFCASSLQANPYNEQFFGPGTRLTVL.

This clone has just a few counts. This chain connects TRBV27 to TRBJ2-7; TRBD1 is a possible D gene (6 bases). V lost 5 bases and J 3 bases, leaving 11 bases between the germline ends. The CDR3 has 13 amino acids. Looked up from germline, CDR1 is MNHEY and CDR2 is SMNVEV (reference sequence). CDR3 DNA sequence: TGTGCCAGCAGTCGGAAGACAGGCTACGAGCAGTACTTC. Protein: CASSRKTGYEQYF.

The CDR3 reads CASSVAASATNEKLFF. In DNA form, the CDR3 reads TGTGCCAGCAGCGTAGCGGCCAGCGCAACTAATGAAAAACTGTTTTTT. The chain carries TRBV9 and TRBJ1-4; D ambiguous. V was pared by 0 bases and J by 0 bases, with 9 bases between. This CDR3 comprises 16 residues. Germline CDR1 reads SGDLS; CDR2 reads YYNGEE.

The table lists this clone with a few counts. V is TRBV5-4 and J is TRBJ2-3; 7 bases align to TRBD2. The CDR3 runs 14 residues. V was clipped by 2 bases and J by 0 bases; unmatched bases: 0. Germline loops: CDR1 SGHNT, CDR2 YYREEE (reference sequence). The DNA for the CDR3 is TGTGCCAGCAGCTTAGCGGGGAGCACAGATACGCAGTATTTT. It encodes CASSLAGSTDTQYF.

CDR3 coding DNA: TGTGCCAGCAGGCCCCGACGGGAGAACACTGAAGCTTTCTTT. Translated, it gives CASRPRRENTEAFF. The V gene is TRBV27, the J gene TRBJ1-1; the D is unclear. This CDR3 is 14 amino acids long. Germline loops: CDR1 MNHEY, CDR2 SMNVEV (reference sequence). The V end was cut by 6 bases, the J end by 1 base, with 12 bases between.

The chain joins TRBV19 to TRBJ1-2; 7 bases align to TRBD1. Germline CDR1 is LNHDA and CDR2 is SQIVND (reference sequence). Trimming at V came to 7 bases and at J to 4 bases, leaving 9 bases not matched to a gene. This CDR3 region has 14 residues. In nucleotides, the CDR3 is TGTGCCAGTATACCGAAGGGACAGTTCTATGGCTACACCTTC. Encoded protein: CASIPKGQFYGYTF.

This clone was counted only a few times. The chain couples TRBV5-1 to TRBJ2-1; D remains ambiguous. Trimming left V 1 base short and J 9 bases short, with 11 bases between. CDR1 and CDR2 (germline): SGHRS, YFSETQ. The CDR3 extends over 13 amino acids. CDR3 coding DNA: TGCGCCAGCAGCTTGATAGAAGCTGGTGAGCAGTTCTTC. This encodes CASSLIEAGEQFF.

This clone was observed many times. CDR3 DNA: TGTGCCAGCAGCCCGGGAGCGAATGAGCAGTTCTTC. Amino acids: CASSPGANEQFF. The chain employs TRBV9 and TRBJ2-1; a possible D gene is TRBD2 (6 bases). V lost 4 bases and J 7 bases, leaving 9 bases between the germline ends. This CDR3 contains 12 residues. Germline V gene lookup returns CDR1 SGDLS and CDR2 YYNGEE.